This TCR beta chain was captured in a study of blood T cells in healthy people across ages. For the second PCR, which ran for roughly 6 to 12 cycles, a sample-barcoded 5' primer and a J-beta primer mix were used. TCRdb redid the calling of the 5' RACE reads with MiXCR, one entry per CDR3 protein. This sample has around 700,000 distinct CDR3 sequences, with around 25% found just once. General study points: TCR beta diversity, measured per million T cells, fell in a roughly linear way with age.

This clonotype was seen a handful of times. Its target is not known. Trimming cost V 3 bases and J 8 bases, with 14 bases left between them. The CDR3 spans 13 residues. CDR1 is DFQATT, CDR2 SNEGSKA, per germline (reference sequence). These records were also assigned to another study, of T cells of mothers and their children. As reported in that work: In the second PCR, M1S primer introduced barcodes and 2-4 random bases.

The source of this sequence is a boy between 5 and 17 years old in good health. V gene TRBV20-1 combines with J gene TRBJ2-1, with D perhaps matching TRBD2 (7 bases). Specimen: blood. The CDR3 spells CSARWGGLDEQFF. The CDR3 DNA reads TGCAGTGCTAGGTGGGGGGGCCTTGATGAGCAGTTCTTC.